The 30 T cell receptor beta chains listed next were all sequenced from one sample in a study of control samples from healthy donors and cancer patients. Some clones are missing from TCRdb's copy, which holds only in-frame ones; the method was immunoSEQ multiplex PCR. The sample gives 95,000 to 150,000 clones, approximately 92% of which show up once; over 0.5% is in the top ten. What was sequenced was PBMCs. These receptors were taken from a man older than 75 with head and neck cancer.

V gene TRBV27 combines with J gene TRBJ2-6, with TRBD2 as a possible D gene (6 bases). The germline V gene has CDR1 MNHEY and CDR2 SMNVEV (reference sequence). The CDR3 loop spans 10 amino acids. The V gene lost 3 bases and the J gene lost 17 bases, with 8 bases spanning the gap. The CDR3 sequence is CASSLEGMTF. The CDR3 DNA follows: TGTGCCAGCAGTTTGGAGGGGATGACTTTC.

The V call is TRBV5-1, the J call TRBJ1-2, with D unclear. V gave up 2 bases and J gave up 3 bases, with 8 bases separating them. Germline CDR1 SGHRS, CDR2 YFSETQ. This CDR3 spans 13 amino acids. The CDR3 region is CASSFDGDYGYTF. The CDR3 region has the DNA TGCGCCAGCAGCTTTGACGGGGACTATGGCTACACCTTC. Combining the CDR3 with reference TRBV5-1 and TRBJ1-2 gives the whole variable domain KAGVTQTPRYLIKTRGQQVTLSCSPISGHRSVSWYQQTPGQGLQFLFEYFSETQRNKGNFPGRFSGRQFSNSRSEMNVSTLELGDSALYLCASSFDGDYGYTFGSGTRLTVV.

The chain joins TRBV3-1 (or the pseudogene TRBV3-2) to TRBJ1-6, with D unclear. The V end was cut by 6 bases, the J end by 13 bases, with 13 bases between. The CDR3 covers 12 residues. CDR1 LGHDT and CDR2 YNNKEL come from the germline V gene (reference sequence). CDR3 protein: CASRGDNLPLHF. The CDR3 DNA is TGTGCCAGCAGAGGCGATAATTTGCCCCTCCACTTT.

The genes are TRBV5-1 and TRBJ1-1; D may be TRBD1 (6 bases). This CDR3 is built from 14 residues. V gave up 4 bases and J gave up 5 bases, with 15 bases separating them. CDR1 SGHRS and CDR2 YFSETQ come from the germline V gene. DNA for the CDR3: TGCGCCAGCAGCCGAACAGGGTCATTAACTGAAGCTTTCTTT. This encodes CASSRTGSLTEAFF.

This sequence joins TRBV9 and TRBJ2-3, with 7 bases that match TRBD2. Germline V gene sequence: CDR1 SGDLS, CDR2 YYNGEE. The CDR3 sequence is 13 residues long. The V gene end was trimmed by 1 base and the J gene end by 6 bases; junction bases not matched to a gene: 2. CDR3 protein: CASSVRGEDTQYF. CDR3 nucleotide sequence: TGTGCCAGCAGCGTACGGGGGGAGGATACGCAGTATTTT.

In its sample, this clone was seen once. The CDR3 loop reads CASSMEGWKREGSYNEQFF. As DNA, the CDR3 is TGTGCCAGTAGTATGGAGGGTTGGAAGCGGGAGGGGTCCTACAATGAGCAGTTCTTC. The chain links TRBV19 to TRBJ2-1; 10 bases line up with TRBD2. In germline, CDR1 is LNHDA, CDR2 SQIVND (reference sequence). V shed 3 bases, J shed 1 base, and the junction held 12 bases outside the gene matches. The CDR3 has 19 amino acids. Together with reference TRBV19 and TRBJ2-1, the CDR3 gives the full variable domain: DGGITQSPKYLFRKEGQNVTLSCEQNLNHDAMYWYRQDPGQGLRLIYYSQIVNDFQKGDIAEGYSVSREKKESFPLTVTSAQKNPTAFYLCASSMEGWKREGSYNEQFFGPGTRLTVL.

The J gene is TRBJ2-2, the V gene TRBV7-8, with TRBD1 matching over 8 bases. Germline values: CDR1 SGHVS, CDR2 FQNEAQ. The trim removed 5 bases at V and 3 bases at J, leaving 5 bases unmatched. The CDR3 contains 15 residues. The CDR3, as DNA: TGTGCCAGCAGCCTCCTGACAGGGGACACCGGGGAGCTGTTTTTT. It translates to CASSLLTGDTGELFF. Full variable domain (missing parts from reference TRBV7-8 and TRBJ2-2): GAGVSQSPRYKVAKRGQDVALRCDPISGHVSLFWYQQALGQGPEFLTYFQNEAQLDKSGLPSDRFFAERPEGSVSTLKIQRTQQEDSAVYLCASSLLTGDTGELFFGEGSRLTVL.

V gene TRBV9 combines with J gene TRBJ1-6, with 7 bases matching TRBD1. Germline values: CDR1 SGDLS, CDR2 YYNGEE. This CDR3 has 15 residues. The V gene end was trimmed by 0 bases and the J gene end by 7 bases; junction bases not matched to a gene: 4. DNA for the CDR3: TGTGCCAGCAGCGTAGGCAGGGGGTTGAATTCACCCCTCCACTTT. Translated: CASSVGRGLNSPLHF.

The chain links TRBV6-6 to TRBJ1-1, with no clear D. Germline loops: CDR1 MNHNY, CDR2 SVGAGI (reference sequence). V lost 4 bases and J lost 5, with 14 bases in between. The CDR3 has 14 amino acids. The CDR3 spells CASSFGGVGTEAFF. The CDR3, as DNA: TGTGCCAGCAGTTTCGGTGGCGTTGGGACTGAAGCTTTCTTT.

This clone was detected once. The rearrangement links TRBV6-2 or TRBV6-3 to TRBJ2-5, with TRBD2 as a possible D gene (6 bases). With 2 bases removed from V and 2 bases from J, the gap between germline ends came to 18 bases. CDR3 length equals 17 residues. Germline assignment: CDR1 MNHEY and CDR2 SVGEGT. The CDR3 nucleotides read TGTGCCAGCAGTTACGATGTTGGGCGGGGCCTGCAAGAGACCCAGTACTTC. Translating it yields CASSYDVGRGLQETQYF.

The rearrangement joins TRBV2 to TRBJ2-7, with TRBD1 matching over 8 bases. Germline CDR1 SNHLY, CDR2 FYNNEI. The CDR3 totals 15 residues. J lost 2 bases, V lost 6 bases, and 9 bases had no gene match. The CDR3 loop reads CASRIRVQGAYEQYF. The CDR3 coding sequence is TGTGCCAGCAGGATCCGGGTACAGGGGGCCTACGAGCAGTACTTC.

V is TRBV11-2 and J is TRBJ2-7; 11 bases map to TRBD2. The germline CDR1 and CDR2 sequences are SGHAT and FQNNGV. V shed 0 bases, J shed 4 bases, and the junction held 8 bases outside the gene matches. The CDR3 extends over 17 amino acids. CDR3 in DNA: TGTGCCAGCAGCTTAGATAGTGGGCTAGCGGGGGGTTACGAGCAGTACTTC. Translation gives CASSLDSGLAGGYEQYF. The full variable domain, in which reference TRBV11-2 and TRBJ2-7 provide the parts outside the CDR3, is EAGVAQSPRYKIIEKRQSVAFWCNPISGHATLYWYQQILGQGPKLLIQFQNNGVVDDSQLPKDRFSAERLKGVDSTLKIQPAKLEDSAVYLCASSLDSGLAGGYEQYFGPGTRLTVT.

The CDR3 reads CASSILTRAQAFF. Written as DNA, the CDR3 is TGTGCCAGTAGTATATTGACCCGAGCCCAAGCTTTCTTT. The chain employs TRBV19 and TRBJ1-1, with no clear D. CDR1 and CDR2 from the germline V gene are LNHDA and SQIVND (reference sequence). CDR3 size: 13 residues. V gave up 2 bases and J gave up 9 bases, with 13 bases separating them. Filled out from reference TRBV19 and TRBJ1-1, the complete variable domain reads DGGITQSPKYLFRKEGQNVTLSCEQNLNHDAMYWYRQDPGQGLRLIYYSQIVNDFQKGDIAEGYSVSREKKESFPLTVTSAQKNPTAFYLCASSILTRAQAFFGQGTRLTVV.

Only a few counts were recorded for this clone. CDR3 DNA: TGTGCCAGCAGTATTCGGGACTGGAGCAATCAGCCCCAGCATTTT. Amino acid sequence: CASSIRDWSNQPQHF. The chain employs TRBV6-2 or TRBV6-3 and TRBJ1-5; D is possibly TRBD1 (5 bases). V was clipped by 5 bases and J by 1 base, with 12 bases between them. Germline loops: CDR1 MNHEY, CDR2 SVGEGT. This CDR3 region has 15 residues.

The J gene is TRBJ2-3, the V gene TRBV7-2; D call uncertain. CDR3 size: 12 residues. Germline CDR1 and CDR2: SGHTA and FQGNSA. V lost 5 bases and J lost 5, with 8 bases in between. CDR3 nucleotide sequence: TGTGCCAGCAGCCAGGCACGAGATACGCAGTATTTT. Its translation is CASSQARDTQYF.

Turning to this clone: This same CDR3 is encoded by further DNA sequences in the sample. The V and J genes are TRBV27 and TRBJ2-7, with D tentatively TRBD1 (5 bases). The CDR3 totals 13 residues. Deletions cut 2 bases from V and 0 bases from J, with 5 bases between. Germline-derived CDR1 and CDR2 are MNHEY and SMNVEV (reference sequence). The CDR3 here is CASSLDSSYEQYF. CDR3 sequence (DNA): TGTGCCAGCAGTTTAGACAGCTCCTACGAGCAGTACTTC.

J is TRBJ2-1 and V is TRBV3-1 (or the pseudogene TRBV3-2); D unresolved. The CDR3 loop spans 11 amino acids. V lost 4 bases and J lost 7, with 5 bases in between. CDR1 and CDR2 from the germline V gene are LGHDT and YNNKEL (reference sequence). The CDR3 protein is CASSLQNEQFF. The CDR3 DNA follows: TGTGCCAGCAGCCTCCAGAATGAGCAGTTCTTC.

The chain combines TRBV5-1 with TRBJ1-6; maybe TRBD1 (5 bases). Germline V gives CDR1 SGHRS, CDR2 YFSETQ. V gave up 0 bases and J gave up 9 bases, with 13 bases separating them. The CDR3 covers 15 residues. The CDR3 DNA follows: TGCGCCAGCAGCTTGGGACAGCGGGATTCTTCACCCCTCCACTTT. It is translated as CASSLGQRDSSPLHF.

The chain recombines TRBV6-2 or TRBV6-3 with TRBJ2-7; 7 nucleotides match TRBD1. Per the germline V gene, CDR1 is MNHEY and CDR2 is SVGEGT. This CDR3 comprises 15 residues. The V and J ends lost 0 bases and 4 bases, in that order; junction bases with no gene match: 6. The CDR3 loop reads CASSYSTGRIYEQYF. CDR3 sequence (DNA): TGTGCCAGCAGTTACTCGACAGGGAGAATTTACGAGCAGTACTTC.

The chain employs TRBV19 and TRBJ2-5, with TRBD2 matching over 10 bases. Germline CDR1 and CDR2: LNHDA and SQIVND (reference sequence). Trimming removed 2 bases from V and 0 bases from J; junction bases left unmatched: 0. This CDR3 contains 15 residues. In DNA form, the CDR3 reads TGTGCCAGTAGTATAACTAGCGGGGACCAAGAGACCCAGTACTTC. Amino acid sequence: CASSITSGDQETQYF.

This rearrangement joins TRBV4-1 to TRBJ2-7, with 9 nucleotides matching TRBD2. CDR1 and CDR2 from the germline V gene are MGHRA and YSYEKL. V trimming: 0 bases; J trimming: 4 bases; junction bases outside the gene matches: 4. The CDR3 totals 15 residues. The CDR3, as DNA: TGCGCCAGCAGCCAAGATGCTAGCGGGGTGTACGAGCAGTACTTC. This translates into CASSQDASGVYEQYF.

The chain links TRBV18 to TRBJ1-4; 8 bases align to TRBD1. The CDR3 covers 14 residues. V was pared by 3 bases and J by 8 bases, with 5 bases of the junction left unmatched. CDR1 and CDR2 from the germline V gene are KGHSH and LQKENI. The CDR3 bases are TGTGCCAGCTCACCGACAGGGGTTCTCGAAAAACTGTTTTTT. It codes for CASSPTGVLEKLFF. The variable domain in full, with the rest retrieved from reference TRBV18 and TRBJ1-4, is NAGVMQNPRHLVRRRGQEARLRCSPMKGHSHVYWYRQLPEEGLKFMVYLQKENIIDESGMPKERFSAEFPKEGPSILRIQQVVRGDSAAYFCASSPTGVLEKLFFGSGTQLSVL.

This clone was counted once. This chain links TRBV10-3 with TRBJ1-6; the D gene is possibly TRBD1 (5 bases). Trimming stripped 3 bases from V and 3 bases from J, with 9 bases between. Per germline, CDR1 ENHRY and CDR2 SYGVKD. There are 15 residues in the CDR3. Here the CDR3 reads CAISEQDNYNSPLHF. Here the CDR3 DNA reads TGTGCCATCAGTGAACAGGACAACTATAATTCACCCCTCCACTTT.

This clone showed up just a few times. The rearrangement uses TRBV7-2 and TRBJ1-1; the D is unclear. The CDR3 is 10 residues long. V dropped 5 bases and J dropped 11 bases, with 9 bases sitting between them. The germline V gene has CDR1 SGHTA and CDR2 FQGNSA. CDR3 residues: CASSLGGAFF. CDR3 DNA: TGTGCCAGCAGCCTTGGTGGGGCTTTCTTT.

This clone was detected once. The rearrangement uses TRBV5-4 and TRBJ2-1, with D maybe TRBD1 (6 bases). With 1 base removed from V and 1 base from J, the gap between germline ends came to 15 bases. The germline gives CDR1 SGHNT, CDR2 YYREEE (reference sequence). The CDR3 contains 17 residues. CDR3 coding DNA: TGTGCCAGCAGCTTGCTGCAGGGGAGTAGGTCCTACAATGAGCAGTTCTTC. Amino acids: CASSLLQGSRSYNEQFF.

The CDR3 reads CASRMGQGQETQYF. The CDR3 DNA reads as TGTGCCAGCAGAATGGGACAGGGTCAAGAGACCCAGTACTTC. V is TRBV2 and J is TRBJ2-5; TRBD1 aligns across 9 bases. CDR1 is SNHLY and CDR2 is FYNNEI in the germline V gene. V trimming: 6 bases; J trimming: 2 bases; junction bases outside the gene matches: 4. This CDR3 has 14 residues.

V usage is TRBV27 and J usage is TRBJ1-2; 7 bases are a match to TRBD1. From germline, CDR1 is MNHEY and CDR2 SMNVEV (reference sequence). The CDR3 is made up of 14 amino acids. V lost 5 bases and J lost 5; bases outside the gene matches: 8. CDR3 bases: TGTGCCAGCAGTGCGACAGGGAATGTATATGGCTACACCTTC. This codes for CASSATGNVYGYTF.

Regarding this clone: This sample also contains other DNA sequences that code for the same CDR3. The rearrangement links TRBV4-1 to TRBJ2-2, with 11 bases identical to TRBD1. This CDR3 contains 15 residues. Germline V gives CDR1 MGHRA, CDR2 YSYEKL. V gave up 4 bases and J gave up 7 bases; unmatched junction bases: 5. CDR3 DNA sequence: TGCGCCAGCAGCCGGGGACAGGGGGGGGGCGGGGAGCTGTTTTTT. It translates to CASSRGQGGGGELFF.

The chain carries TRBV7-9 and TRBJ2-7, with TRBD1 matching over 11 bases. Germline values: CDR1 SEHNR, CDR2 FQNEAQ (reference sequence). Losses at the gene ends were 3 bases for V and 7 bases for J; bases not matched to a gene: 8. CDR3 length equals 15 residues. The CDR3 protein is CASSFTGQGAFEQYF. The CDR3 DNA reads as TGTGCCAGCAGCTTTACCGGACAGGGGGCGTTTGAGCAGTACTTC.

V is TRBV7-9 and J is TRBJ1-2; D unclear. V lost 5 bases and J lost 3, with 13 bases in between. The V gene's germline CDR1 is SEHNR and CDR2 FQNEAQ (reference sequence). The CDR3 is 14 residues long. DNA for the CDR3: TGTGCCAGCAGCCCCCCGGGAGTGGACTATGGCTACACCTTC. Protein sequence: CASSPPGVDYGYTF. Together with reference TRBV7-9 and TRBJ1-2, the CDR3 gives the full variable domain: DTGVSQNPRHKITKRGQNVTFRCDPISEHNRLYWYRQTLGQGPEFLTYFQNEAQLEKSRLLSDRFSAERPKGSFSTLEIQRTEQGDSAMYLCASSPPGVDYGYTFGSGTRLTVV.